This T cell receptor beta chain was documented in a study of T cells expressing NK-cell markers. Study in general: Among eight sequenced donors, seven carried HCMV seropositivity while one was seronegative.

In germline, CDR1 is ENHRY, CDR2 SYGVKD. This CDR3 comprises 14 residues. Study conclusions and caveats: Several donors likewise had their CD3+CD56-NKG2C+ fraction led by these clonotypes.

Note on this clonotype: Antigen specificity is unknown.

A 5'RACE template switching approach incorporating UMIs was used to make TCR beta cDNA. TCRdb reanalyzed the 5' RACE reads, giving one entry per CDR3 protein sequence and no DNA. This sample's clone table lists roughly 390,000 distinct CDR3 sequences. The receptor's source is a woman in her fifties or sixties in good health. Sequencing was performed on blood T cells: a sorted CD56 or NKG2C T cell subset, CD4+ or CD8+ T cells, or bulk PBMC T cells (not recorded which). The chain is built from TRBV10-3 and TRBJ2-1; TCRdb lists TRBD2, though no DNA is available to test this call. CDR3 protein: CAISPVLENNEQFF.